Following are 18 T cell receptor beta chains from one sample sequenced in a study of read filtering for tumor transcriptome and immune sequencing. From 300 to 400 ng of RNA, a library with molecular barcoded alpha/delta and beta/gamma adaptors was made. TCRdb re-called the reads with MiXCR, one entry per CDR3 protein. The sample records fewer than 30,000 distinct CDR3 sequences, less than 25% being singletons. The sample comprised a population of CD138-negative cells sorted from bone marrow. Receptors were obtained from a donor at least 40 years old with multiple myeloma.

This clonotype showed up many times. This sequence joins TRBV6-2 or TRBV6-3 and TRBJ2-3; D may be TRBD2 (7 bases). There are 13 residues in the CDR3. Per the germline V gene, CDR1 is MNHEY and CDR2 is SVGEGT. For the CDR3, the DNA is TGTGCGACAAGGGGGGGGTACACAGATACGCAGTATTTT. It encodes CATRGGYTDTQYF.

This clonotype was seen repeatedly, ten times or more. The V call is TRBV7-2, the J call TRBJ2-3; 8 bases are shared with TRBD2. V shed 6 bases and J 5 bases; nucleotides not matched to a gene: 7. Germline V lookup: CDR1 SGHTA, CDR2 FQGNSA. The CDR3 length is 14 residues. CDR3 sequence (DNA): TGTGCCAGCAGTTCGAGCGGGGGCGTAGATACGCAGTATTTT. Translated: CASSSSGGVDTQYF.

In its sample, this clonotype was seen many times. V gene TRBV5-1 combines with J gene TRBJ1-2, with 9 bases that match TRBD1. The germline V gene has CDR1 SGHRS and CDR2 YFSETQ. V dropped 0 bases and J dropped 6; count of bases not matched to a gene: 9. This CDR3 spans 16 amino acids. CDR3 in DNA: TGCGCCAGCAGCTTGGCGGGACAGGGCCCTCAAGATGGCTACACCTTC. Encoded protein: CASSLAGQGPQDGYTF.

By sample fraction, this clonotype is medium-sized (0.01 to 0.1%). The CDR3 sequence: CASSSPRAGHYNEQFF. In nucleotides, the CDR3 is TGTGCCAGCAGCTCCCCAAGAGCGGGACACTACAATGAGCAGTTCTTC. This sequence joins TRBV11-1 and TRBJ2-1; perhaps TRBD2 as D (7 bases). V was pared by 4 bases and J by 3 bases, with 16 bases between. The CDR3 consists of 16 residues. Germline V gene lookup returns CDR1 SGHAT and CDR2 FQDESV (reference sequence). The full variable domain, with the rest looked up from reference TRBV11-1 and TRBJ2-1, is EAEVAQSPRYKITEKSQAVAFWCDPISGHATLYWYRQILGQGPELLVQFQDESVVDDSQLPKDRFSAERLKGVDSTLKIQPAELGDSAMYLCASSSPRAGHYNEQFFGPGTRLTVL.

This clonotype was observed many times. The chain's CDR3 is CSAGRSQEEKLFF. The DNA for the CDR3 is TGCAGTGCTGGCCGGAGCCAGGAGGAAAAACTGTTTTTT. The rearrangement uses TRBV20-1 and TRBJ1-4, with D unresolved. Germline CDR1 is DFQATT and CDR2 is SNEGSKA (reference sequence). CDR3 size: 13 residues. Trimming removed 5 bases at V and 8 bases at J, with 15 bases between.

At least ten counts were recorded for this clonotype. The rearrangement uses TRBV12-3 or TRBV12-4 and TRBJ2-1; possible D gene TRBD2, 7 bases. The CDR3 contains 14 residues. The ends were cut back, 10 bases at V and 5 bases at J, with 18 bases in the middle. CDR3 DNA: TGTGCCACCGAATGGGCGGGGGCTCACAATGAGCAGTTCTTC. It yields the protein CATEWAGAHNEQFF.

Comment on this clonotype: Since a far larger clone is one base different, this is likely a read error. The chain is built from TRBV6-1 and TRBJ2-1, with TRBD2 matching 9 bases. CDR1 is MNHNS and CDR2 is SASEGT in the germline V gene. CDR3 length: 15 amino acids. The CDR3 loop reads CASSLGAGGPNEQLF. The CDR3 nucleotides read TGTGCCAGCAGTTTAGGGGCGGGGGGGCCGAATGAGCAGCTCTTC.

This clonotype has a count of ten or more. The chain recombines TRBV11-2 with TRBJ2-6, with D tentatively TRBD2 (6 bases). V was cut by 5 bases and J by 4 bases, with 12 bases left in between. Germline lookup yields CDR1 SGHAT and CDR2 FQNNGV. The CDR3 runs to 15 residues. The CDR3 reads CASSPGSAGANVLTF. In DNA, the CDR3 is TGTGCCAGCAGCCCCGGGAGTGCGGGGGCCAACGTCCTGACTTTC.

A note on this clonotype: A clone one base away is much larger, so this may be a read error. This chain connects TRBV20-1 to TRBJ2-7; perhaps TRBD2 as D (6 bases). Trimming took off 5 bases at V and 7 bases at J, with 21 bases between the two ends. The CDR3 contains 14 residues. Per the germline V gene, CDR1 is DFQATT and CDR2 is SNEGSKA (reference sequence). The CDR3 is CSACGSGDVGEQYF. The DNA for the CDR3 is TGCAGTGCTTGCGGGTCGGGAGACGTGGGGGAGCAGTACTTC.

This clonotype was picked up many times. The J gene is TRBJ2-1, the V gene TRBV5-1, with TRBD2 matching over 7 bases. Germline lookup yields CDR1 SGHRS and CDR2 YFSETQ. The trim removed 4 bases at V and 4 bases at J, leaving 11 bases unmatched. The CDR3 is 16 residues long. CDR3 sequence: CASSQGWRGSYNEQFF. The DNA of the CDR3 is TGCGCCAGCAGCCAGGGTTGGCGGGGGAGTTACAATGAGCAGTTCTTC.

In this sample, this clonotype turned up many times. V and J are TRBV10-3 and TRBJ2-3, with no clear D. V lost 4 bases and J 0 bases, leaving 2 bases between the germline ends. The CDR3 length is 12 residues. CDR1 and CDR2 (germline): ENHRY, SYGVKD. The CDR3 sequence is CAISVSTDTQYF. The CDR3 coding sequence is TGTGCCATCAGTGTTAGCACAGATACGCAGTATTTT.

This clonotype turned up a few times. V is TRBV7-9 and J is TRBJ2-5; tentatively, D is TRBD1 or TRBD2 (6 bases each). The V gene lost 5 bases and the J gene lost 7 bases, with 20 bases spanning the gap. The length of the CDR3 is 15 residues. The germline V gene encodes CDR1 SEHNR and CDR2 FQNEAQ (reference sequence). In DNA, the CDR3 is TGTGCCAGCAGCCCACCCCGGGGGCCTGGGGGGACCCAGTACTTC. This encodes CASSPPRGPGGTQYF.

This clonotype was recorded many times. The chain joins TRBV6-1 to TRBJ2-1, with D perhaps TRBD2 (6 bases). The germline gives CDR1 MNHNS, CDR2 SASEGT. The CDR3 covers 15 residues. Trimming pared 5 bases from V and 0 bases from J, leaving 11 bases between. The CDR3 coding sequence is TGTGCCAGCAGTTTGTGGGGGGACTCCTACAATGAGCAGTTCTTC. Translation: CASSLWGDSYNEQFF.

Details on this clonotype: A read error is possible here, since a much larger clone lies one base away. The chain couples TRBV28 to TRBJ1-1; TRBD1 is a possible D gene (6 bases). The germline V gene encodes CDR1 MDHEN and CDR2 SYDVKM. Trimming stripped 2 bases from V and 4 bases from J, with 14 bases between. The CDR3 extends over 15 amino acids. CDR3 amino acids: CASSLHTGSATEAFF. CDR3 nucleotides: TGTGCCAGCAGTTTACATACAGGGTCGGCCACTGAAGCTTTCTTT.

In the case of this clonotype: It may be a read error: a sequence one base away is much more abundant. V and J are TRBV7-2 and TRBJ2-2; the D gene is possibly TRBD1 (6 bases). Trimming shortened V by 6 bases and J by 7 bases, and 18 bases separated the two germline ends. This CDR3 spans 15 amino acids. Germline lookup yields CDR1 SGHTA and CDR2 FQGNSA. The chain's CDR3 is CASSFAGAGVGELFF. The CDR3 coding sequence is TGTGCCAGCAGTTTTGCCGGGGCAGGGGTCGGGGAGCTGTTTTTT.

This clonotype was observed many times. This CDR3 reads CASGGAAGAYEQYF. The CDR3 DNA reads as TGTGCCAGCGGCGGCGCAGCGGGTGCCTACGAGCAGTACTTC. The rearrangement joins TRBV7-2 to TRBJ2-7; tentatively, D is TRBD2 (6 bases). Trimming removed 8 bases at V and 2 bases at J, with 16 bases between. The CDR3 loop spans 14 amino acids. Germline V lookup: CDR1 SGHTA, CDR2 FQGNSA.

This clonotype has more than one count but fewer than ten. The chain recombines TRBV5-1 with TRBJ1-5; possible D gene TRBD1, 5 bases. V lost 1 base and J 0 bases, leaving 20 bases between the germline ends. The CDR3 is made up of 19 amino acids. Germline lookup yields CDR1 SGHRS and CDR2 YFSETQ. The CDR3 DNA reads as TGCGCCAGCAGCTTGAATCAGGACACGTTCCCTTATAGCAATCAGCCCCAGCATTTT. Protein sequence: CASSLNQDTFPYSNQPQHF.

The table lists this clonotype with a few counts. J is TRBJ2-5 and V is TRBV6-5; D not certain. CDR1 is MNHEY and CDR2 is SVGAGI in the germline V gene. V gave up 0 bases and J gave up 3 bases, with 5 bases separating them. This CDR3 has 13 residues. The CDR3 is CASSYSPEETQYF. The CDR3 DNA follows: TGTGCCAGCAGTTACTCGCCGGAAGAGACCCAGTACTTC.